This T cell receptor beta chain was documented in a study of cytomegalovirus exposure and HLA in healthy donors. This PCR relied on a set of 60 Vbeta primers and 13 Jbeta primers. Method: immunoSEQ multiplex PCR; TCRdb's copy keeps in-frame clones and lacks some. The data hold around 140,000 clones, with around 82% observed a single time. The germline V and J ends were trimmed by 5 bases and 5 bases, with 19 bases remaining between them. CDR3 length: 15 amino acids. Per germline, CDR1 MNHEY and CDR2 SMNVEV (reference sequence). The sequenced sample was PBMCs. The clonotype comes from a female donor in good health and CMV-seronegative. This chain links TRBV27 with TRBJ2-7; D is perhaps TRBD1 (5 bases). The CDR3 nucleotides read TGTGCCAGCAGTCAACAACAGGACCCACACAACGAGCAGTACTTC. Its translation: CASSQQQDPHNEQYF.